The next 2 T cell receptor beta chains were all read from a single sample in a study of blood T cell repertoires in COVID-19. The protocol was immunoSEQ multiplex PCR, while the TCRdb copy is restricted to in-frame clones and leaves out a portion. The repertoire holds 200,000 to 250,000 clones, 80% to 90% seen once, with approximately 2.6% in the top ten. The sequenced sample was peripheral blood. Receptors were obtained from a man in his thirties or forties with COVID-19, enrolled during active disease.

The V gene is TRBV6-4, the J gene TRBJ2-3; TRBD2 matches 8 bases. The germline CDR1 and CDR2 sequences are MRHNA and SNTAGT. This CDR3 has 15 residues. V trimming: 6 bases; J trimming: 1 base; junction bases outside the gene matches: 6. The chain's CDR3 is CASRASGGRTDTQYF. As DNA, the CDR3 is TGTGCCAGCAGAGCCAGCGGGGGACGCACAGATACGCAGTATTTT.

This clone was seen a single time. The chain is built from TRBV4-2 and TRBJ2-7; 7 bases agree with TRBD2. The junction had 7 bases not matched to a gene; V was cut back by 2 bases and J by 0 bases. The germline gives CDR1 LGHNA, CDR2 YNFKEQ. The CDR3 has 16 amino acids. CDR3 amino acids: CASSQRWREGSYEQYF. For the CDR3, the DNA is TGTGCCAGCAGCCAACGATGGAGGGAGGGCTCCTACGAGCAGTACTTC.